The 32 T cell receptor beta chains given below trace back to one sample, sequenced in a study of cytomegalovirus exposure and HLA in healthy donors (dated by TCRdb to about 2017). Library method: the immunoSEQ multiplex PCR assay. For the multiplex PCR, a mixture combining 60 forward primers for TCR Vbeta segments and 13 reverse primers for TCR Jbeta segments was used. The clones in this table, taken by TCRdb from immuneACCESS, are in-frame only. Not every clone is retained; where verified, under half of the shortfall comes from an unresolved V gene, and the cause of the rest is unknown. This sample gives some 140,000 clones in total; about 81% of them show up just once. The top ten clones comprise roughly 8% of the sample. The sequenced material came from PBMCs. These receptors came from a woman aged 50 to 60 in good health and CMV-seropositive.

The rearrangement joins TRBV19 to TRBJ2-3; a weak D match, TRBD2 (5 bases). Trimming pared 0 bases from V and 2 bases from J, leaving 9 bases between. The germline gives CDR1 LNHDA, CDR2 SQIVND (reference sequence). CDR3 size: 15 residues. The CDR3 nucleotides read TGTGCCAGTAGTATAGAGAGGACTTCCACAGATACGCAGTATTTT. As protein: CASSIERTSTDTQYF.

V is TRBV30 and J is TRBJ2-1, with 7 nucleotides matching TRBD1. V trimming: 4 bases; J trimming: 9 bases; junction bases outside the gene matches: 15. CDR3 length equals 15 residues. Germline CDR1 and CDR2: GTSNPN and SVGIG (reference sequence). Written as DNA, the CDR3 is TGTGCCTGGACCAGGGCCGGGACAGCCGCCGGTGAGCAGTTCTTC. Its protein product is CAWTRAGTAAGEQFF.

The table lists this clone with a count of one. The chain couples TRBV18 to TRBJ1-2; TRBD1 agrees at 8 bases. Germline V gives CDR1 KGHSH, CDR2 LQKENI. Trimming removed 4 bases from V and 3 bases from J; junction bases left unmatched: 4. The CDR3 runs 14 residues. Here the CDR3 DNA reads TGTGCCAGCTCACAAGACAGGGGAGACTATGGCTACACCTTC. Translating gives CASSQDRGDYGYTF.

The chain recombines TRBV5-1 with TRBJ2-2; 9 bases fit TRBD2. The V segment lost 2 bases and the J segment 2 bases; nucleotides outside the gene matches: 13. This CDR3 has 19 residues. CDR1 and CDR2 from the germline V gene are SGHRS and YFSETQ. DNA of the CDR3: TGCGCCAGCAGCTTATTGGGAGTAGCGGGAGTAAGAAACACCGGGGAGCTGTTTTTT. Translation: CASSLLGVAGVRNTGELFF.

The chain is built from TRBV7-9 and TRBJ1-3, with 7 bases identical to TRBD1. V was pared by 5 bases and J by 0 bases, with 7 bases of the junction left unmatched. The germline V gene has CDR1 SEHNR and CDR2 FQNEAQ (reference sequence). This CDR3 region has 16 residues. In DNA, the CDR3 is TGTGCCAGCAGCACGAGGACAGGCTCCTCTGGAAACACCATATATTTT. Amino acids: CASSTRTGSSGNTIYF. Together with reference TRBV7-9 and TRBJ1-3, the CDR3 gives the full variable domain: DTGVSQNPRHKITKRGQNVTFRCDPISEHNRLYWYRQTLGQGPEFLTYFQNEAQLEKSRLLSDRFSAERPKGSFSTLEIQRTEQGDSAMYLCASSTRTGSSGNTIYFGEGSWLTVV.

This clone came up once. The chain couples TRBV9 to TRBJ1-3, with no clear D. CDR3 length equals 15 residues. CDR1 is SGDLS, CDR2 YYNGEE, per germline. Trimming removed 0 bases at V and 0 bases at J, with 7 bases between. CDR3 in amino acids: CASSVGGNSGNTIYF. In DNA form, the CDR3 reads TGTGCCAGCAGCGTAGGCGGGAACTCTGGAAACACCATATATTTT.

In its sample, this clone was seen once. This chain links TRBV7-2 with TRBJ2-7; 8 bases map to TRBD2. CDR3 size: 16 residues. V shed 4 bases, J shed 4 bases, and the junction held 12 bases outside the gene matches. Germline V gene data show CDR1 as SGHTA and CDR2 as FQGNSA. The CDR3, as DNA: TGTGCCAGCAGCTCCTCCGGGGTAGCGGGGAGGTACGAGCAGTACTTC. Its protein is CASSSSGVAGRYEQYF. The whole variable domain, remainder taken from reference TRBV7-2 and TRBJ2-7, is GAGVSQSPSNKVTEKGKDVELRCDPISGHTALYWYRQSLGQGLEFLIYFQGNSAPDKSGLPSDRFSAERTGGSVSTLTIQRTQQEDSAVYLCASSSSGVAGRYEQYFGPGTRLTVT.

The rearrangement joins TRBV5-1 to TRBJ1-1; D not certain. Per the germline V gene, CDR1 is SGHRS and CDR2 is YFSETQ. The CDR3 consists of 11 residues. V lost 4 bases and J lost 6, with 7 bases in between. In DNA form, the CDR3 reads TGCGCCAGCAGCACCACGGCTGAAGCTTTCTTT. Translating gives CASSTTAEAFF. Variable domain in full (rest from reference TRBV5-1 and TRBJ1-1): KAGVTQTPRYLIKTRGQQVTLSCSPISGHRSVSWYQQTPGQGLQFLFEYFSETQRNKGNFPGRFSGRQFSNSRSEMNVSTLELGDSALYLCASSTTAEAFFGQGTRLTVV.

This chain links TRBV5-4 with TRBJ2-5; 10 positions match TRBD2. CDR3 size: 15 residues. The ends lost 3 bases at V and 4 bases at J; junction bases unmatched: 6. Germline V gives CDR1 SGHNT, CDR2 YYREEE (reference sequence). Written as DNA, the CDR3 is TGTGCCAGCAGCTGGAGCGGGAGGGGGCGAGAGACCCAGTACTTC. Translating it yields CASSWSGRGRETQYF.

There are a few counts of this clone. CDR3 sequence reads: CASSSAMTSRTDTQYF. The CDR3 DNA follows: TGTGCCAGCAGCTCCGCGATGACTAGTAGGACAGATACGCAGTATTTT. The genes are TRBV7-9 and TRBJ2-3; D is perhaps TRBD2 (6 bases). CDR1 is SEHNR, CDR2 FQNEAQ, per germline (reference sequence). This CDR3 is built from 16 residues. The germline V and J ends were trimmed by 4 bases and 3 bases, with 17 bases remaining between them.

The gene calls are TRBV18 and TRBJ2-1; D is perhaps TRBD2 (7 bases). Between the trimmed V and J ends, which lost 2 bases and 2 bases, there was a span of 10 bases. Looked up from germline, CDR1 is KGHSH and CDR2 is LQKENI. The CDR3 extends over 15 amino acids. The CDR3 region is CASSPNGGPYNEQFF. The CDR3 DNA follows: TGTGCCAGCTCACCAAACGGGGGGCCCTACAATGAGCAGTTCTTC.

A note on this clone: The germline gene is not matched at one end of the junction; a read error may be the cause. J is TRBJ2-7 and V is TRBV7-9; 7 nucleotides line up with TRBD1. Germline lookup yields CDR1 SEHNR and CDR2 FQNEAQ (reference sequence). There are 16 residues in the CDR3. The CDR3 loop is CSSSRHVGTASYEQYF. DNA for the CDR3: TGTTCCAGCAGCCGCCATGTAGGGACAGCTTCCTACGAGCAGTACTTC.

Written as DNA, the CDR3 is TGTGCCAGCAGCTTACCAGAGGGTATATTGGATGGCTACACCTTC. Its protein is CASSLPEGILDGYTF. The chain recombines TRBV7-9 with TRBJ1-2; D remains unclear. The CDR3 totals 15 residues. V lost 2 bases to trimming and J lost 6 bases, with 16 bases between them. Looked up from germline, CDR1 is SEHNR and CDR2 is FQNEAQ (reference sequence). The full variable domain, in which reference TRBV7-9 and TRBJ1-2 provide the parts outside the CDR3, is DTGVSQNPRHKITKRGQNVTFRCDPISEHNRLYWYRQTLGQGPEFLTYFQNEAQLEKSRLLSDRFSAERPKGSFSTLEIQRTEQGDSAMYLCASSLPEGILDGYTFGSGTRLTVV.

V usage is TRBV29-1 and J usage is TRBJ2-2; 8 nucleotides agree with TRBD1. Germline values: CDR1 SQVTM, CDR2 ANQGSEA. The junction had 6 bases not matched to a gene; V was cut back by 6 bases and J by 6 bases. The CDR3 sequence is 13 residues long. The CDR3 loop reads CSVDRGWSGELFF. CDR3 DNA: TGCAGCGTCGACAGGGGCTGGTCCGGGGAGCTGTTTTTT.

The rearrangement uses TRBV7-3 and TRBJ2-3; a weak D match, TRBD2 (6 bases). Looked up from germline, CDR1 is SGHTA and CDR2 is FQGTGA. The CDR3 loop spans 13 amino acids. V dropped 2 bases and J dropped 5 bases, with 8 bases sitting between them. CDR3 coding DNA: TGTGCCAGCAGCTTATCGGGGGTAGATACGCAGTATTTT. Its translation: CASSLSGVDTQYF.

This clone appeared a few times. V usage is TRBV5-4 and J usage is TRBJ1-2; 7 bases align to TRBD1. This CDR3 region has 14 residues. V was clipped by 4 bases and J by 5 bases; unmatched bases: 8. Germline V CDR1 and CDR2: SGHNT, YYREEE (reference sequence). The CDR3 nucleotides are TGTGCCAGCAGCCGCCCGGGACAGCCTTATGGCTACACCTTC. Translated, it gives CASSRPGQPYGYTF.

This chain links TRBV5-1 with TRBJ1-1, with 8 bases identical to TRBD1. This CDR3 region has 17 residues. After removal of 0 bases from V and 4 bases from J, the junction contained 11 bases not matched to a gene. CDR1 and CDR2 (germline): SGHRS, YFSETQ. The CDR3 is CASSLGGTGDRITEAFF. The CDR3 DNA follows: TGCGCCAGCAGCTTGGGCGGGACAGGTGACAGGATCACTGAAGCTTTCTTT.

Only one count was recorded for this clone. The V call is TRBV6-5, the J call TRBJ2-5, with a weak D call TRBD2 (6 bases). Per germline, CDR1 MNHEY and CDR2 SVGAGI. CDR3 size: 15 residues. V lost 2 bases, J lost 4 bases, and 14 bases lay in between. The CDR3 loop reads CASSYIRRVGETQYF. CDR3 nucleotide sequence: TGTGCCAGCAGTTACATTCGGAGGGTTGGAGAGACCCAGTACTTC.

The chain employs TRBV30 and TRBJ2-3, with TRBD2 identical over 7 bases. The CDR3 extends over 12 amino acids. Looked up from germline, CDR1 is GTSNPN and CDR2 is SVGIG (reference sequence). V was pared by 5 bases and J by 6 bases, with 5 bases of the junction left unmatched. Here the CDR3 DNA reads TGTGCCTGGGGGGGAGGGTTGGATACGCAGTATTTT. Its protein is CAWGGGLDTQYF.

The CDR3 DNA follows: TGCGCCAGCAGCCCGGGGAAGGGAGGTCGGGAGGCGGACACCGGGGAGCTGTTTTTT. As protein: CASSPGKGGREADTGELFF. The V gene is TRBV4-1, the J gene TRBJ2-2; TRBD2 matches 7 bases. Trimming at V came to 4 bases and at J to 3 bases, leaving 17 bases not matched to a gene. This CDR3 has 19 amino acids. Germline V lookup: CDR1 MGHRA, CDR2 YSYEKL.

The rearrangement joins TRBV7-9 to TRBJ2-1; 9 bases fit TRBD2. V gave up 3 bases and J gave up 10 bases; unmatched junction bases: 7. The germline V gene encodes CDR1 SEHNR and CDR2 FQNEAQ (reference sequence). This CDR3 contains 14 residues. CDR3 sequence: CASSFLGGRGEQFF. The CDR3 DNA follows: TGTGCCAGCAGCTTCCTGGGCGGGAGGGGAGAGCAGTTCTTC.

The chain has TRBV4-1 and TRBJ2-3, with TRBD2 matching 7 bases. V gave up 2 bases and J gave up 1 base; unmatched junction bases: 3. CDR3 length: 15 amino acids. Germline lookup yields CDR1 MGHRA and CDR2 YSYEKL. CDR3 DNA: TGCGCCAGCAGCCAAACTAGCGAGGGCACAGATACGCAGTATTTT. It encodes CASSQTSEGTDTQYF.

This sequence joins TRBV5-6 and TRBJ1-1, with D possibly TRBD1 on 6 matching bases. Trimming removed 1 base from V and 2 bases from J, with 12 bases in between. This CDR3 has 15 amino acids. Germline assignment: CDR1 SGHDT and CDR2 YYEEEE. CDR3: CASSLIQGINTEAFF. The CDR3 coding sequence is TGTGCCAGCAGCTTGATCCAGGGGATTAACACTGAAGCTTTCTTT. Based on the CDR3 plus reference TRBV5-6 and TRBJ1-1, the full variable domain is DAGVTQSPTHLIKTRGQQVTLRCSPKSGHDTVSWYQQALGQGPQFIFQYYEEEERQRGNFPDRFSGHQFPNYSSELNVNALLLGDSALYLCASSLIQGINTEAFFGQGTRLTVV.

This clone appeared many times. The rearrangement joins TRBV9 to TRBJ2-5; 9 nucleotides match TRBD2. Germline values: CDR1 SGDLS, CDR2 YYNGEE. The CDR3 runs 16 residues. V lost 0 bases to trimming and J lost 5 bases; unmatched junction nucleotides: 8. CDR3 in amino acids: CASSVGASGIGETQYF. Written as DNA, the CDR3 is TGTGCCAGCAGCGTAGGGGCTAGCGGGATAGGGGAGACCCAGTACTTC.

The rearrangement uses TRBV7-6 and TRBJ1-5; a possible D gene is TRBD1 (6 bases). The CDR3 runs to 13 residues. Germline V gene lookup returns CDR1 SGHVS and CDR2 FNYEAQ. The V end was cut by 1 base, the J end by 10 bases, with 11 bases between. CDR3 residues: CASSLGQTGPQHF. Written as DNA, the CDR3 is TGTGCCAGCAGCTTAGGACAGACAGGTCCCCAGCATTTT.

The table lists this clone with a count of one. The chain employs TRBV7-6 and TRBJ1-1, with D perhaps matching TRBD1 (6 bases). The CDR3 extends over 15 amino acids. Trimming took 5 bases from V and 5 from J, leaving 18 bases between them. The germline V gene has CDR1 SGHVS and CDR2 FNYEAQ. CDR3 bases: TGTGCCAGCAGCCTTTGGGATACAGGGTCAACTGAAGCTTTCTTT. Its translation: CASSLWDTGSTEAFF.

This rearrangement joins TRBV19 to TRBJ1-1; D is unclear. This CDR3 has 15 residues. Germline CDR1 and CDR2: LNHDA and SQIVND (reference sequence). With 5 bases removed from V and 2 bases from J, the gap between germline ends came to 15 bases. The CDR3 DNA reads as TGTGCCAGTAGTCAAAAGGCCGGGGTTAACACTGAAGCTTTCTTT. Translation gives CASSQKAGVNTEAFF.

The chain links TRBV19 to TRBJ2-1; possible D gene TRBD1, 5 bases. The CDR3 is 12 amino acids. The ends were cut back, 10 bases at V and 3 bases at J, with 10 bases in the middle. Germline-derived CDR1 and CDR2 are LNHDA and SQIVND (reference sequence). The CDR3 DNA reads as TGTGCCACTACGGACAACTACAATGAGCAGTTCTTC. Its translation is CATTDNYNEQFF.

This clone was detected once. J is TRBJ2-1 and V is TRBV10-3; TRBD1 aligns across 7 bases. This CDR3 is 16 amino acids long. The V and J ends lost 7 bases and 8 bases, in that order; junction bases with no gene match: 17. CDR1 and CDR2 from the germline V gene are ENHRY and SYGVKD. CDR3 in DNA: TGTGCCATCAATCAAATCCCCGAGACAGGGAGAGATGAGCAGTTCTTC. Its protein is CAINQIPETGRDEQFF.

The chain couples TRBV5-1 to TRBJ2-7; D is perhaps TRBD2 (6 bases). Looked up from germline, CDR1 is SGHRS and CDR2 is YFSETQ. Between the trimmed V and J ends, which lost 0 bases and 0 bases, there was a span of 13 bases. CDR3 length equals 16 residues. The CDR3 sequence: CASSLEAGMSSYEQYF. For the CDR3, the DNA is TGCGCCAGCAGCTTGGAAGCGGGTATGAGCTCCTACGAGCAGTACTTC.

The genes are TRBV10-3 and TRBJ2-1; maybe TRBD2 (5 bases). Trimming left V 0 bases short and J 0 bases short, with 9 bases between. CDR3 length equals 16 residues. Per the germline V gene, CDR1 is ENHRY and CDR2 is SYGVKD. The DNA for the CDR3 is TGTGCCATCAGTGAGTCTTTGGGGAGCTCCTACAATGAGCAGTTCTTC. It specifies CAISESLGSSYNEQFF.

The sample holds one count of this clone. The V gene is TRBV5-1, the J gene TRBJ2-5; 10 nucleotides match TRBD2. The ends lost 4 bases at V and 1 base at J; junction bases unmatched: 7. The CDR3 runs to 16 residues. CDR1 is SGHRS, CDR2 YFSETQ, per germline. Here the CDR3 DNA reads TGCGCCAGCAGCCTCGGACTAGCGGAGGCCCAAGAGACCCAGTACTTC. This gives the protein CASSLGLAEAQETQYF.